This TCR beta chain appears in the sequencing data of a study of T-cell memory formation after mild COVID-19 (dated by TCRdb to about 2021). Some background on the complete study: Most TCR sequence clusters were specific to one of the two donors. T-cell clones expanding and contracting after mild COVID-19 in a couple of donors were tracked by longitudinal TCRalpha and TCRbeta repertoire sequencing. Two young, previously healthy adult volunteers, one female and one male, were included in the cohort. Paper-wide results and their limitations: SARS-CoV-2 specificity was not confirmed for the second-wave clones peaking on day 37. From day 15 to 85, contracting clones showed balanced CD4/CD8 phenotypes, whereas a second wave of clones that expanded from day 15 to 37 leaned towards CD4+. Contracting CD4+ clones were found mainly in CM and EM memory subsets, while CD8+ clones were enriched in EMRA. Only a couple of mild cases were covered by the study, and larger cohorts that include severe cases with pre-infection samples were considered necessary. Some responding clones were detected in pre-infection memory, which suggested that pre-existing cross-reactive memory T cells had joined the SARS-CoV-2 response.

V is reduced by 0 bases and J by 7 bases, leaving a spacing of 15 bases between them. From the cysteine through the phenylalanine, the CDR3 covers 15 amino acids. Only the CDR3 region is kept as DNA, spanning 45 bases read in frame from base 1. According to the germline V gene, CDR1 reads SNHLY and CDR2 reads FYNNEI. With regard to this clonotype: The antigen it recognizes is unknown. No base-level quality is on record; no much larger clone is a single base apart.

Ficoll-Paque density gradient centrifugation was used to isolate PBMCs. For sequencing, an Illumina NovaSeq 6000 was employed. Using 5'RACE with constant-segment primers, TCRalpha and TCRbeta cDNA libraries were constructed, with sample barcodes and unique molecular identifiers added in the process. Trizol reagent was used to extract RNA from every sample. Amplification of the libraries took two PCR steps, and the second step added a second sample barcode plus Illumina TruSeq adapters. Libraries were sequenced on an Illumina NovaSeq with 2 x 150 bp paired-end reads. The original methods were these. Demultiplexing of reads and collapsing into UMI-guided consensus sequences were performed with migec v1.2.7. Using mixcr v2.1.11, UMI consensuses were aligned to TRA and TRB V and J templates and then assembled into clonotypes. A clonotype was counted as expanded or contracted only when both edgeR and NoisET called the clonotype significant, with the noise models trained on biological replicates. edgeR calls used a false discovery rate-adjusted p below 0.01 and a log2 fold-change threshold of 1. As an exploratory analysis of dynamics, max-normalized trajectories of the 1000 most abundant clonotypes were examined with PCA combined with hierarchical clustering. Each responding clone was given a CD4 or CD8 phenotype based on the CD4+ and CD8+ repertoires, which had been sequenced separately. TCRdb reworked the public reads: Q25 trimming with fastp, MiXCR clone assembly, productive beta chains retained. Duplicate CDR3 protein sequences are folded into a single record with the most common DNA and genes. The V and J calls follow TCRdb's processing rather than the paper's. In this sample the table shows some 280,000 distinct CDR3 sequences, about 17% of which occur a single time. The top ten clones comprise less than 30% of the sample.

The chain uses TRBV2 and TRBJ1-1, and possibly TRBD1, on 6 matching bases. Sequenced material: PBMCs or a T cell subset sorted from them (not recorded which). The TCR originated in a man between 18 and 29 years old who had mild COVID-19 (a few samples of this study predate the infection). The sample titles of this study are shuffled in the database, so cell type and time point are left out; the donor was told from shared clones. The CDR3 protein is CASSEAPRGAGEAFF. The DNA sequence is TGTGCCAGCAGTGAAGCCCCCCGGGGGGCAGGTGAAGCTTTCTTT.